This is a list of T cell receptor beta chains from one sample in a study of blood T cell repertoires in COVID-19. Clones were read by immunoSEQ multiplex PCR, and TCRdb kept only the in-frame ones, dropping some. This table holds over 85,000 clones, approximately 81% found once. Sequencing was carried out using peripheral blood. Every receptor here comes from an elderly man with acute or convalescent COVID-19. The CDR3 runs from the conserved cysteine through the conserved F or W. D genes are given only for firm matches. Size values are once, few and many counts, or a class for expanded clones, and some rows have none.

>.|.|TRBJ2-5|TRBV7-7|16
TGTGCTAGCAGCCCAGGGGCAGCACCCTATGAAGAGACCCAGTACTTC
CASSPGAAPYEETQYF
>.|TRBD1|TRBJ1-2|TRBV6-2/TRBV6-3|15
TGTGCCAGCAGTAACGGACAGGGGGCTGTCTATGGCTACACCTTC
CASSNGQGAVYGYTF
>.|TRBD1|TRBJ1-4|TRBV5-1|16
TGCGCCAGCAGCCAGGGACAGGGGGCTTTGAATGAAAAACTGTTTTTT
CASSQGQGALNEKLFF
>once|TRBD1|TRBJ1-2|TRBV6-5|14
TGTGCCAGCAGTTCAGGACAGGGGAGGTACGGCTACACCTTC
CASSSGQGRYGYTF
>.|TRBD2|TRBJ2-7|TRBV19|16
TGTGCCAGTAGTCGGCTAGCGGGAGGGTTATCCTACGAGCAGTACTTC
CASSRLAGGLSYEQYF
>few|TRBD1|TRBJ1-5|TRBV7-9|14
TGTGCCAGCAGCTCAGACAGGGGGTCTCAGCCCCAGCATTTT
CASSSDRGSQPQHF
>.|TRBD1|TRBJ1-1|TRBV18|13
TGTGCCAGCTCACCACGGGACAGGGCTGAAGCTTTCTTT
CASSPRDRAEAFF
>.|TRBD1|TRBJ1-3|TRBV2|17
TGTGCCAGCAGTTCCCGACAGGGCCTTTTCTCTGGAAACACCATATATTTT
CASSSRQGLFSGNTIYF
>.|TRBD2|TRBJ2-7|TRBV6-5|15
TGTGCCAGCAGTTACTCGCTACGGGAGGGAAGCGAGCAGTACTTC
CASSYSLREGSEQYF
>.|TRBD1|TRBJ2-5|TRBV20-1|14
TGCAGTGCTGGTGGACAGGGGGCCTTTGCCACCCAGTACTTC
CSAGGQGAFATQYF
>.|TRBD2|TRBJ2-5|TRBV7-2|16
TGTGCCAGCAGCTTCCCTGCCGTAGCGGGCTGGAAGACCCAGTACTTC
CASSFPAVAGWKTQYF
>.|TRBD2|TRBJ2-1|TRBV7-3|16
TGTGCCAGCAGCTCTATCGGGGCGGGAGGATCCAATGAGCAGTTCTTC
CASSSIGAGGSNEQFF
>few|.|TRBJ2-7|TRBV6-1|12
TGTGCCAGCAGTGAAAGTAGCCACGAGCAGTACTTC
CASSESSHEQYF
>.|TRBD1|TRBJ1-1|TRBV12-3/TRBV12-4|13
TGTGCCAGCAGTCCAGGCCTCACAGGGGGAGCTTTCTTT
CASSPGLTGGAFF
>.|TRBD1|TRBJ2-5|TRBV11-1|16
TGTGCCAGCAGCTCGGATTGGACAGGGGTAGAGGAGACCCAGTACTTC
CASSSDWTGVEETQYF
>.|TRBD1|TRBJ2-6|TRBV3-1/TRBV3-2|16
TGTGCCATCACCGGGACAGGGGTTCCTCAGGCCAACGTCCTGACTTTC
CAITGTGVPQANVLTF
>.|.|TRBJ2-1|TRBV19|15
TGTGCCAGTAGTAAAGGACAGGGAGGGGGGAGTGAGCAGTTCTTC
CASSKGQGGGSEQFF
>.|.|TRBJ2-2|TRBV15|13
TGTGCCACCAGCAACGGCGGGGCCGGGGAGCTGTTTTTT
CATSNGGAGELFF
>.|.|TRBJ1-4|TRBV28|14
TGTGCCAGCAGTTTAAGCCAATTGGGCCAAAAACTGTTTTTT
CASSLSQLGQKLFF
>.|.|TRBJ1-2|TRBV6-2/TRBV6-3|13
TGTGCCAGCAGTCCCCCGGACAATCCCGGCTACACCTTC
CASSPPDNPGYTF
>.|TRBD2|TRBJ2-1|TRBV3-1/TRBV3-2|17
TGTGCCAGCAGCCAAGATCCTAGCGGGACGGATTACAATGAGCAGTTCTTC
CASSQDPSGTDYNEQFF
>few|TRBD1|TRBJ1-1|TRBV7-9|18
TGTGCCAGCAGCTTAGAGGGACCCCAAAGGGGGCTAGGCACTGAAGCTTTCTTT
CASSLEGPQRGLGTEAFF
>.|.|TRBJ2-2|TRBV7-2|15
TGTGCCAGCAGCTTTACGGGGGCGAACACCGGGGAGCTGTTTTTT
CASSFTGANTGELFF
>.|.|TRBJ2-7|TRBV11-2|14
TGTGCCAGCAGCTTAGATCTTGCGGGGTACGAGCAGTACTTC
CASSLDLAGYEQYF
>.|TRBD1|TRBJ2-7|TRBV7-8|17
TGTGCCAGCAGCCGACCCGGGACAGGGGGAAGATTATACGAGCAGTACTTC
CASSRPGTGGRLYEQYF
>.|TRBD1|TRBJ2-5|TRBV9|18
TGTGCCAGCAGCGTAGAGGGACAGGGGAGGATCCGAGGGGAGACCCAGTACTTC
CASSVEGQGRIRGETQYF
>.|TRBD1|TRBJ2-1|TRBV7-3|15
TGTGCCAGCAGCGTCGGACAGGGGTTTCCCAATGAGCAGTTCTTC
CASSVGQGFPNEQFF
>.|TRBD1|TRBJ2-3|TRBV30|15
TGTGCCTGGAGTGATGACAGGGGAAGCACAGATACGCAGTATTTT
CAWSDDRGSTDTQYF
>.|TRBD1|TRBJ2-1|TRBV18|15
TGTGCCAGCTCACTATCCCAGGGGGCAGGAAATGAGCAGTTCTTC
CASSLSQGAGNEQFF
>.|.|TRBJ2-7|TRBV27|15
TGTGCCAGCAGCCTAAGAAGTGGGCCGAGCTACGAGCAGTACTTC
CASSLRSGPSYEQYF
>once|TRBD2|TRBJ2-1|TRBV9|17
TGTGCCAGCACCCGTGGACTAGCGGCCCTCTCCTACAATGAGCAGTTCTTC
CASTRGLAALSYNEQFF
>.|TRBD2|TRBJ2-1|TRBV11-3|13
TGTGCCAGCAGCACCCTAGCGGGATATGAGCAGTTCTTC
CASSTLAGYEQFF
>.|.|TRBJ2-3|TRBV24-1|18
TGTGCCACCAGTGATTTCGGTGGGACCGGGACTAGCACAGATACGCAGTATTTT
CATSDFGGTGTSTDTQYF
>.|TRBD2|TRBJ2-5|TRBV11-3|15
TGTGCCAGCAGCAGAGGGACTATTGAGGAAGAGACCCAGTACTTC
CASSRGTIEEETQYF
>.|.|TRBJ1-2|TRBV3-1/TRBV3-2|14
TGTGCCAGCAGCCAACCCTCACGAGGCGGCGGCTACACCTTC
CASSQPSRGGGYTF
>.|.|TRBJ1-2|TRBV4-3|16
TGCGCCAGCAGCCAAGGTGGGGGGAACGCTAACTATGGCTACACCTTC
CASSQGGGNANYGYTF
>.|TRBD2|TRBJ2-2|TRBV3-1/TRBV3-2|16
TGTGCCAGCAGCATCGGGACTAGCGGGAACACCGGGGAGCTGTTTTTT
CASSIGTSGNTGELFF
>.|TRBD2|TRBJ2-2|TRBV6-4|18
TGTGCCAGCAGTGAGGTAGCGGGAGACCTTGTGAACACCGGGGAGCTGTTTTTT
CASSEVAGDLVNTGELFF